These T cell receptor beta chains were read from a single sample in a study of control samples from healthy donors and cancer patients. Data came from immunoSEQ multiplex PCR; TCRdb stores just in-frame clones and leaves some out. There are around 68,000 clones in the sample; more than 75% occur only once, and about 15% lies in the top ten. Material: blood. The receptors stem from a man aged 50 to 60 in good health. Each CDR3 is given with its conserved first and last residue. A D gene is named only where the DNA matches it firmly. The listing skips clone size in some rows; elsewhere it reads once, few, many or a size class.

j_gene | d_gene | v_gene | abundance | CDR3nt | CDR3aa
TRBJ2-3 | . | TRBV9 | . | TGTGCCAGCAGTCCGGGGGTTACAGATACGCAGTATTTT | CASSPGVTDTQYF
TRBJ1-4 | . | TRBV5-4 | . | TGTGCCAGCAGCTTCCCCGGGCCCGGGGAAAAACTGTTTTTT | CASSFPGPGEKLFF
TRBJ2-5 | . | TRBV25-1 | . | TGTGCCAGCAGTCAAATACCCCAAAGGGGGCAAGAGACCCAGTACTTC | CASSQIPQRGQETQYF
TRBJ1-1 | . | TRBV27 | . | TGTGCCAGCCAGAGATTAGAGGGGACCGGAGCTTTCTTT | CASQRLEGTGAFF
TRBJ1-2 | . | TRBV5-1 | . | TGCGCCAGCAGCTTGGTCGCCGGGGGCGACTATGGCTACACCTTC | CASSLVAGGDYGYTF
TRBJ1-3 | TRBD1 | TRBV27 | . | TGTGCCAGCAGTTTACTCCCAACAGGGGTGACTGGCAACACCATATATTTT | CASSLLPTGVTGNTIYF
TRBJ2-2 | . | TRBV4-3 | . | TGCGCCAGCAGCCATGGAGGGAGCGGGAACACCGGGGAGCTGTTTTTT | CASSHGGSGNTGELFF
TRBJ1-1 | . | TRBV11-3 | . | TGTGCCAGCAGTCCCGATGGACCGAACACTGAAGCTTTCTTT | CASSPDGPNTEAFF
TRBJ2-7 | TRBD2 | TRBV28 | . | TGTGCCAGCAGTCCGGGACTAGCGGCCCCCTACGAGCAGTACTTC | CASSPGLAAPYEQYF
TRBJ1-1 | . | TRBV11-2 | . | TGTGCCAGCACGGGGGTCAGGCTGGTCGCTGAAGCTTTCTTT | CASTGVRLVAEAFF
TRBJ1-5 | . | TRBV6-2/TRBV6-3 | . | TGTGCCAGCAGTTACGGGGAGGGTAGCAATCAGCCCCAGCATTTT | CASSYGEGSNQPQHF
TRBJ2-1 | . | TRBV5-6 | . | TGTGCCAGCAGCTTGGGGGCCTACAATGAGCAGTTCTTC | CASSLGAYNEQFF
TRBJ2-5 | . | TRBV6-2/TRBV6-3 | . | TGTGCCAGCAGTTTCGACGAATTTAACAGGGGAGGGTCGACCCAGTACTTC | CASSFDEFNRGGSTQYF
TRBJ2-3 | . | TRBV29-1 | . | TGCAGCGCTGAACGGCCGGGGGCAAAAGGTGATACGCAGTATTTT | CSAERPGAKGDTQYF
TRBJ2-5 | TRBD2 | TRBV7-6 | . | TGTGCCAGCAGCTCCTTGGAAGGGCGGGGAGGGGAGACCCAGTACTTC | CASSSLEGRGGETQYF
TRBJ1-1 | TRBD1 | TRBV29-1 | . | TGCAGCGTTGGAATACAGGGGTTTGAAGCTTTCTTT | CSVGIQGFEAFF
TRBJ1-1 | . | TRBV28 | . | TGTGCCAGCAGTTTACCGATCAGGACTGAAGCTTTCTTT | CASSLPIRTEAFF
TRBJ2-7 | . | TRBV9 | once | TGTGCCAGCAGCGCCGGGGACCCCCAGAGGGAGCAGTACTTC | CASSAGDPQREQYF
TRBJ2-3 | TRBD2 | TRBV24-1 | few | TGTGCCACCAGTGAACTAGCGGGAGGGACAGATACGCAGTATTTT | CATSELAGGTDTQYF
TRBJ1-1 | . | TRBV28 | once | TGTGCCAGCAGTGCACACCCGGGCCTCCTGAGGGGAGCTTTCTTT | CASSAHPGLLRGAFF
TRBJ2-7 | TRBD2 | TRBV7-2 | . | TGTGCCAGCAGCTTAATCCCTCCTAGCGGGAGCGATATCTACGAGCAGTACTTC | CASSLIPPSGSDIYEQYF
TRBJ1-2 | . | TRBV30 | . | TGTGCCTCCCAGAGGGGAGTAACTAACTATGGCTACACCTTC | CASQRGVTNYGYTF
TRBJ2-7 | . | TRBV28 | . | TGTGCCAGCAGTCCATCATTCTACGAGCAGTACTTC | CASSPSFYEQYF
TRBJ1-5 | . | TRBV10-3 | . | TGTGCCATCAGTGAGGGCAGGGAAGGCCAGCCCCAGCATTTT | CAISEGREGQPQHF
TRBJ2-7 | . | TRBV12-3/TRBV12-4 | . | TGTGCCAGCAGTTCCCGGACGGAACTTATGTACTTC | CASSSRTELMYF
TRBJ2-7 | TRBD1 | TRBV18 | . | TGTGCCAGCTCACCACTTCAAATCGGGACAGGGGGCTCCGAGCAGTACTTC | CASSPLQIGTGGSEQYF
TRBJ2-5 | TRBD1 | TRBV7-2 | . | TGTGCCAGCAGCTTTGGGACAGGGGGTCGCCAAGAGACCCAGTACTTC | CASSFGTGGRQETQYF
TRBJ2-6 | . | TRBV7-2 | . | TGTGCCAGCAGCCTAGCCGGGAGCTCTGGGGCCAACGTCCTGACTTTC | CASSLAGSSGANVLTF
TRBJ2-1 | . | TRBV7-2 | . | TGTGCCAGCAGCTTAGCCTACTACAATGAGCAGTTCTTC | CASSLAYYNEQFF
TRBJ1-5 | TRBD1 | TRBV19 | . | TGTGCCAGTAGTATGGTCAGGGGGCGAACGGGCAATCAGCCCCAGCATTTT | CASSMVRGRTGNQPQHF
TRBJ2-1 | . | TRBV5-1 | . | TGCGCCAGCAGCATAATGACAGGAAAGGGATCCAATGAGCAGTTCTTC | CASSIMTGKGSNEQFF
TRBJ1-2 | TRBD1 | TRBV28 | . | TGTGCCAGCAGTACCCCGGCAGGGGGCTATGGCTACACCTTC | CASSTPAGGYGYTF
TRBJ1-2 | . | TRBV6-2/TRBV6-3 | . | TGTGCCAGCAGTTGGGGGGACATTGGCTACACCTTC | CASSWGDIGYTF
TRBJ2-2 | . | TRBV4-3 | . | TGCGCCAGCAGCCCGGGCATGGACACCGGGGAGCTGTTTTTT | CASSPGMDTGELFF
TRBJ2-2 | . | TRBV3-1/TRBV3-2 | . | TGTGCCAGCAGCCAAGCTGTCGTCGGGGAGCTGTTTTTT | CASSQAVVGELFF